Listed below are T cell receptor beta chains from one sample, sequenced in a study of T cell repertoires in cytomegalovirus infection. Using its own MiXCR run on the reads, TCRdb lists one record per CDR3 protein. The table has hundreds of thousands of distinct CDR3 sequences, 30% to 40% seen once. Specimen: PBMCs. These receptors originate from a human donor in good health (CMV status not recorded). Some clones in this sample may be carry-over from other donors' samples. Both conserved end residues are part of each CDR3. D genes are given only for firm matches. The size entry is marked missing in some rows and otherwise reads once, few, many or a size class.

CDR3 DNA | CDR3 protein | J gene | D gene | V gene | CDR3 length | clone size
TGCAGTGCTAGAAGGACAGGGCCGCTCTATAATTCACCCCTCCACTTT | CSARRTGPLYNSPLHF | TRBJ1-6 | TRBD1 | TRBV20-1 | 16 | NA
TGTGCCAGTAGTGCCACAGGGGCAGATACGCAGTATTTT | CASSATGADTQYF | TRBJ2-3 | TRBD1 | TRBV19 | 13 | NA
TGTGCCACCAGCAGGAGAGACAGGGTGGACACTGAAGCTTTCTTT | CATSRRDRVDTEAFF | TRBJ1-1 | TRBD1 | TRBV15 | 15 | few
TGCAGCGTGAACGGGGGGCCCGAAGGGGATGAGCAGTTCTTC | CSVNGGPEGDEQFF | TRBJ2-1 | NA | TRBV29-1 | 14 | NA
TGTGCCAGCGTGGGGCCGGGGTATGCCGGGGAGCTGTTTTTT | CASVGPGYAGELFF | TRBJ2-2 | NA | TRBV7-6 | 14 | many
TGTGCCAGCAGCCACGACAGGGGTTCCTATGGCTACACCTTC | CASSHDRGSYGYTF | TRBJ1-2 | TRBD1 | TRBV3-1 | 14 | NA
TGCGCCAGCAGCTTGGTTAGCGGTGTTGGGGCCAACGTCCTGACTTTC | CASSLVSGVGANVLTF | TRBJ2-6 | NA | TRBV5-1 | 16 | NA
TGTGCCAGCTCACCACCAACAGGGGGTTTACTTCCACCCCTCCACTTT | CASSPPTGGLLPPLHF | TRBJ1-6 | TRBD1 | TRBV18 | 16 | NA
TGTGCCACCAGCAGAGAATTTCGGGGGATGGGTTCACCCCTCCACTTT | CATSREFRGMGSPLHF | TRBJ1-6 | NA | TRBV15 | 16 | NA
TGCAGTGCTGTCGTAATATGGGGGAGGAACACTGAAGCTTTCTTT | CSAVVIWGRNTEAFF | TRBJ1-1 | NA | TRBV20-1 | 15 | NA
TGTGCCAGCAGTTCTGGGCTCTACTACGAGCAGTACTTC | CASSSGLYYEQYF | TRBJ2-7 | NA | TRBV28 | 13 | NA
TGTGCCAGCAGCTTGGACAGTTATAATTCACCCCTCCACTTT | CASSLDSYNSPLHF | TRBJ1-6 | NA | TRBV11-2 | 14 | few
TGTGCCAGCAGTTTTGAGGGTTGGACAGGGGCTGGAAACACCATATATTTT | CASSFEGWTGAGNTIYF | TRBJ1-3 | TRBD1 | TRBV12-3/TRBV12-4 | 17 | few
TGTGCCAGTACCGTATTGGCGGGACAGGGGGGCACTGAAGCTTTCTTT | CASTVLAGQGGTEAFF | TRBJ1-1 | TRBD1 | TRBV19 | 16 | NA
TGTGCCAGCAGCTCAACGGACAGATATCAGGCAAGCGCTTTCTTT | CASSSTDRYQASAFF | TRBJ1-1 | NA | TRBV7-9 | 15 | NA
TGTGCCAGCAGCTTAGCCGAAGAGACCCAGTACTTC | CASSLAEETQYF | TRBJ2-5 | NA | TRBV7-2 | 12 | many
TGTGCCAGCAGCGACTTTGGGGATCCGAGGGGCAAAAACATTCAGTACTTC | CASSDFGDPRGKNIQYF | TRBJ2-4 | NA | TRBV7-9 | 17 | NA
TGCAGTGCTCGTGGACTAGCGGGGGCGCAAGAGACCCAGTACTTC | CSARGLAGAQETQYF | TRBJ2-5 | TRBD2 | TRBV20-1 | 15 | NA
TGTGCCAGCAGCCAAGATAATAATTCACCCCTCCACTTT | CASSQDNNSPLHF | TRBJ1-6 | NA | TRBV4-2 | 13 | few
TGCAGCGGTCTAGCGGGGGGGCCTTACTCCTACAATGAGCAGTTCTTC | CSGLAGGPYSYNEQFF | TRBJ2-1 | TRBD2 | TRBV29-1 | 16 | NA
TGTGCCAGCTCTGGGGTGCGGACGTGGGGTGGCTACACCTTC | CASSGVRTWGGYTF | TRBJ1-2 | NA | TRBV11-2 | 14 | NA
TGTGCCAGCAGTTTTCGGGGGGCTCGGACTGAAGCTTTCTTT | CASSFRGARTEAFF | TRBJ1-1 | NA | TRBV12-3/TRBV12-4 | 14 | few
TGTGCCATCAGTGACCCGGGACAGGTCTCCTACGAGCAGTACTTC | CAISDPGQVSYEQYF | TRBJ2-7 | TRBD1 | TRBV10-3 | 15 | NA
TGCGCCAGCACAAACCACCGGGACACTGAAGCTTTCTTT | CASTNHRDTEAFF | TRBJ1-1 | NA | TRBV5-1 | 13 | NA
TGTGCCAGCAGTCTAGAGACAGGTTGGGAGCAGTACTTC | CASSLETGWEQYF | TRBJ2-7 | NA | TRBV6-5 | 13 | NA
TGTGCCAGCAGTTCGGGGCGGAAGGGAAATCAGCCCCAGCATTTT | CASSSGRKGNQPQHF | TRBJ1-5 | NA | TRBV28 | 15 | few
TGCAGTGCTAGAGAGAAATACGGTGACACTGAAGCTTTCTTT | CSAREKYGDTEAFF | TRBJ1-1 | NA | TRBV20-1 | 14 | NA
TGTGCCAGCAGCTTCCTCGGGGGGGAGGGCCAAGAGACCCAGTACTTC | CASSFLGGEGQETQYF | TRBJ2-5 | TRBD2 | TRBV13 | 16 | NA
TGTGCCATCAGTAGGGACACCCTCTACGAGCAGTACTTC | CAISRDTLYEQYF | TRBJ2-7 | NA | TRBV10-3 | 13 | few
TGCGCCAGCAGCCGGGGACAGCAGACTGAAGCTTTCTTT | CASSRGQQTEAFF | TRBJ1-1 | TRBD1 | TRBV4-3 | 13 | NA
TGCGCCAGCATCCCGACTGTACTAGCGGGGGCCCCCTACGAGCAGTACTTC | CASIPTVLAGAPYEQYF | TRBJ2-7 | TRBD2 | TRBV4-1 | 17 | NA
TGCGCCAGCAGCCAAGAGGTCAGGGACAGGACTGAAGCTTTCTTT | CASSQEVRDRTEAFF | TRBJ1-1 | TRBD1 | TRBV4-1 | 15 | many
TGTGCCAGCAGCTCGGTCCGGGACAGCTACTATGGCTACACCTTC | CASSSVRDSYYGYTF | TRBJ1-2 | TRBD1 | TRBV7-9 | 15 | NA
TGTGCCAGCAGCTTAGCAAGGGGAATTGATCAGCCCCAGCATTTT | CASSLARGIDQPQHF | TRBJ1-5 | NA | TRBV7-2 | 15 | many
TGTGCCAGCAGTTTGACAAGAACGGGGTTCCGCTCCTATAATTCACCCCTCCACTTT | CASSLTRTGFRSYNSPLHF | TRBJ1-6 | NA | TRBV12-3/TRBV12-4 | 19 | few
TGTGCCAGCGGTAGACAGTCCACCGCAATACAGCCCCAGCATTTT | CASGRQSTAIQPQHF | TRBJ1-5 | NA | TRBV6-6 | 15 | NA
TGTGCCAGCAGCAAAGGGACCGAGCTCCAAGAGACCCAGTACTTC | CASSKGTELQETQYF | TRBJ2-5 | NA | TRBV6-8 | 15 | NA
TGTGCCAGCACCCCTAAGGAGGGGGTAGGAAGTTACACCTTC | CASTPKEGVGSYTF | TRBJ1-2 | NA | TRBV7-6 | 14 | few
TGTGCCAGCAGCCAGGGATACCAAGAGACCCAGTACTTC | CASSQGYQETQYF | TRBJ2-5 | NA | TRBV14 | 13 | NA
TGTGCCAGCAGCCCGCTCCATAGCACTGAAGCTTTCTTT | CASSPLHSTEAFF | TRBJ1-1 | NA | TRBV5-4 | 13 | few
TGTGCCAGCAGCTCCGCAGGCTCCTACAATGAGCAGTTCTTC | CASSSAGSYNEQFF | TRBJ2-1 | NA | TRBV7-2 | 14 | many
TGTGCCAGCAGCCAAGCTGGGACAGGGGATAACTATGGCTACACCTTC | CASSQAGTGDNYGYTF | TRBJ1-2 | TRBD1 | TRBV4-2 | 16 | NA
TGTGCCAGCAGCTTATTAGAGGATACGCAGTATTTT | CASSLLEDTQYF | TRBJ2-3 | NA | TRBV7-6 | 12 | many
TGTGCCAGCAGTTACGACTTGCAAGAGACCCAGTACTTC | CASSYDLQETQYF | TRBJ2-5 | NA | TRBV7-8 | 13 | few
TGCGCCAGCAGCTTGGGGGCAGGAGACGATGGCTACACCTTC | CASSLGAGDDGYTF | TRBJ1-2 | NA | TRBV5-1 | 14 | few
TGTGCCAGCAGTTCCGCGGGATTGTCAGAGCAGTACTTC | CASSSAGLSEQYF | TRBJ2-7 | NA | TRBV12-3/TRBV12-4 | 13 | few
TGTGCCATCAGTGGGACGGTTAACACTGAAGCTTTCTTT | CAISGTVNTEAFF | TRBJ1-1 | NA | TRBV10-3 | 13 | NA
TGTGCCAGCAGCACCCGGACAGGGACGAACACTGAAGCTTTCTTT | CASSTRTGTNTEAFF | TRBJ1-1 | TRBD1 | TRBV7-6 | 15 | many
TGTGCCAGCAGTTTCGGCAGGGGCCATGAAAAACTGTTTTTT | CASSFGRGHEKLFF | TRBJ1-4 | NA | TRBV12-3/TRBV12-4 | 14 | NA
TGTGCCAGCAGCCCCCCGGGACTAGCGAAGCACGAGCAGTACTTC | CASSPPGLAKHEQYF | TRBJ2-7 | TRBD2 | TRBV7-2 | 15 | many
TGTGCCAGCAGCTCTACCCCCGGGACAGAAGAGACCCAGTACTTC | CASSSTPGTEETQYF | TRBJ2-5 | TRBD1 | TRBV7-9 | 15 | NA
TGTGCCAGCAGTGACCCGGCTAATTCACCCCTCCACTTT | CASSDPANSPLHF | TRBJ1-6 | NA | TRBV6-2/TRBV6-3 | 13 | few
TGCGCCAGCAGCCAGGACGGACAGGCAACAGATACGCAGTATTTT | CASSQDGQATDTQYF | TRBJ2-3 | TRBD1 | TRBV5-1 | 15 | NA
TGTGCCAGCAGCTTAGCGGTGCCAGGGAACACCGGGGAGCTGTTTTTT | CASSLAVPGNTGELFF | TRBJ2-2 | NA | TRBV7-6 | 16 | many
TGTGCCAGCACCTGGGGGGGGGACTCAGATACGCAGTATTTT | CASTWGGDSDTQYF | TRBJ2-3 | TRBD2 | TRBV12-3/TRBV12-4 | 14 | NA